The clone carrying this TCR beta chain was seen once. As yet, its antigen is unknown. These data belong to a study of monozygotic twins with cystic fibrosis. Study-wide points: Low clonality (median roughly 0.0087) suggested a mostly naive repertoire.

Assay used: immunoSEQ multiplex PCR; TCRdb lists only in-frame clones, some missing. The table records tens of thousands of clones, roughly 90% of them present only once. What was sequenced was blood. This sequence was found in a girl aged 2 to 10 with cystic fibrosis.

The CDR3 DNA reads as TGTGCCAGCAGCTTAGTTCTAGCGGGATTCAATGAGCAGTTCTTC. The encoded protein is CASSLVLAGFNEQFF. The chain links TRBV7-8 to TRBJ2-1; 9 positions agree with TRBD2. The germline V gene encodes CDR1 SGHVS and CDR2 FQNEAQ. The trim removed 1 base at V and 6 bases at J, leaving 4 bases unmatched. This CDR3 has 15 amino acids.